Shown below are 21 T cell receptor beta chains from a single sample sequenced in a study of T cell responses to AZD1222 COVID-19 vaccine. This table comes from immunoSEQ multiplex PCR, and its TCRdb copy is limited to in-frame clones, with some not included. Of approximately 90,000 clones in the sample, roughly nine tenths were seen once. Sequenced here: peripheral blood, sampled on day 0 of AZD1222 vaccination. The receptors stem from an adult in good health.

The chain uses TRBV5-8 and TRBJ1-1; TRBD1 matches at 8 bases. This CDR3 region has 16 residues. The junction had 7 bases not matched to a gene; V was cut back by 3 bases and J by 0 bases. In germline, CDR1 is SGHTS, CDR2 YDEGEE. CDR3 DNA: TGTGCCAGCAGCTCTAGGACAGGGCGCATGAACACTGAAGCTTTCTTT. Protein sequence: CASSSRTGRMNTEAFF.

The genes are TRBV3-1 (or the pseudogene TRBV3-2) and TRBJ1-2, with D perhaps TRBD1 (6 bases). Germline-derived CDR1 and CDR2 are LGHDT and YNNKEL (reference sequence). V shed 0 bases and J shed 8 bases, with 13 bases lying between them. The CDR3 is 14 amino acids. The CDR3 here is CASSQDSQGVGYTF. The CDR3 DNA reads as TGTGCCAGCAGCCAAGATTCACAGGGAGTAGGCTACACCTTC.

V and J are TRBV30 and TRBJ1-6, with TRBD1 as a possible D gene (6 bases). Germline assignment: CDR1 GTSNPN and CDR2 SVGIG (reference sequence). V lost 7 bases, J lost 7 bases, and 11 bases lay in between. The CDR3 loop spans 12 amino acids. CDR3 sequence: CAFARGNSPLHF. CDR3 DNA: TGTGCCTTCGCAAGGGGGAATTCACCCCTCCACTTT.

This chain uses TRBV5-1 with TRBJ1-3, with D uncertain. Germline CDR1 SGHRS, CDR2 YFSETQ. The CDR3 loop spans 13 amino acids. The V gene lost 6 bases and the J gene lost 0 bases, with 7 bases spanning the gap. CDR3 bases: TGCGCCAGCAAAAGAGACTCTGGAAACACCATATATTTT. The encoded protein is CASKRDSGNTIYF. Filled out from reference TRBV5-1 and TRBJ1-3, the complete variable domain reads KAGVTQTPRYLIKTRGQQVTLSCSPISGHRSVSWYQQTPGQGLQFLFEYFSETQRNKGNFPGRFSGRQFSNSRSEMNVSTLELGDSALYLCASKRDSGNTIYFGEGSWLTVV.

This clone was recorded only once. The same CDR3 can be traced to other DNA sequences in this sample. The chain employs TRBV3-1 (or the pseudogene TRBV3-2) and TRBJ1-5; D not certain. Germline CDR1 is LGHDT and CDR2 is YNNKEL (reference sequence). CDR3 length: 13 residues. Trimming took 3 bases from V and 2 from J, leaving 5 bases between them. In DNA, the CDR3 is TGTGCCAGCAGCCAGGACGGCAATCAGCCCCAGCATTTT. It encodes CASSQDGNQPQHF.

This sequence joins TRBV10-2 and TRBJ2-1; 13 bases map to TRBD2. Germline values: CDR1 WSHSY, CDR2 SAAADI. Trimming removed 8 bases from V and 5 bases from J; junction bases left unmatched: 18. The CDR3 is made up of 19 amino acids. The CDR3 nucleotides read TGCGCCAGCCGTTCTTCGGGACTAGCGGGAATATTAGGGAACAATGAGCAGTTCTTC. This translates into CASRSSGLAGILGNNEQFF.

The chain carries TRBV2 and TRBJ2-1; no clear D gene. Per germline, CDR1 SNHLY and CDR2 FYNNEI. V lost 2 bases and J lost 6, with 5 bases in between. CDR3 length: 12 residues. CDR3 nucleotides: TGTGCCAGCAGTGAAAGGCTCAATGAGCAGTTCTTC. This encodes CASSERLNEQFF.

The chain combines TRBV6-2 or TRBV6-3 with TRBJ2-7; 8 nucleotides line up with TRBD2. Germline assignment: CDR1 MNHEY and CDR2 SVGEGT. CDR3 size: 15 residues. The J segment lost 3 bases and the V segment lost 6 bases, leaving 10 bases of the junction unmatched. In DNA form, the CDR3 reads TGTGCCAGCAGCCCGGGGGGGACACCTATCTACGAGCAGTACTTC. Translated, it gives CASSPGGTPIYEQYF.

V and J are TRBV5-5 and TRBJ2-7; 13 bases line up with TRBD2. Germline values: CDR1 SGHKS, CDR2 YYEKEE (reference sequence). J lost 7 bases, V lost 5 bases, and 9 bases had no gene match. The CDR3 loop spans 15 amino acids. CDR3 DNA sequence: TGTGCCAGCAGTCGGACTAGCGGGAGAGGAGGGGAGCAGTACTTC. It encodes CASSRTSGRGGEQYF.

In DNA, the CDR3 is TGTGCCAGCAGCTTACTTCTAGCGGGCACAGATACGCAGTATTTT. This codes for CASSLLLAGTDTQYF. The chain recombines TRBV7-6 with TRBJ2-3, with 7 bases identical to TRBD2. V shed 2 bases, J shed 1 base, and the junction held 3 bases outside the gene matches. This CDR3 is built from 15 residues. The germline V gene encodes CDR1 SGHVS and CDR2 FNYEAQ.

This rearrangement joins TRBV20-1 to TRBJ2-7; D might be TRBD1 (5 bases). CDR1 and CDR2 (germline): DFQATT, SNEGSKA (reference sequence). The CDR3 is made up of 17 amino acids. The V gene lost 3 bases and the J gene lost 0 bases, with 21 bases spanning the gap. The CDR3 DNA follows: TGCAGTGCTAGTATCCACCCCCCAGGGCTGTTCTCCTACGAGCAGTACTTC. Protein: CSASIHPPGLFSYEQYF.

V gene TRBV6-1 combines with J gene TRBJ1-5; D gene ambiguous. The length of the CDR3 is 14 residues. From germline, CDR1 is MNHNS and CDR2 SASEGT. V lost 3 bases and J 2 bases, leaving 8 bases between the germline ends. Here the CDR3 DNA reads TGTGCCAGCAGTGATAGTGGTGGCAATCAGCCCCAGCATTTT. Residues: CASSDSGGNQPQHF.

As concerns this clone: The DNA is left out, because the CDR3 cannot be placed on it with certainty; the CDR3 is given as TCRdb lists it. The chain recombines TRBV6-1 with TRBJ1-3; the table's D call of TRBD1 was not tested on the DNA. A total of 15 residues make up the CDR3, ends included. The germline CDR1 and CDR2 sequences are MNHNS and SASEGT. CDR3 protein: CASSEWGTGTRSAYF.

This clone was seen a handful of times. The CDR3 loop is CASSWGGGGTGELFF. In DNA, the CDR3 is TGTGCCAGCAGCTGGGGGGGTGGTGGCACCGGGGAGCTGTTTTTT. The chain combines TRBV7-2 with TRBJ2-2; 7 nucleotides align to TRBD2. The junction had 6 bases not matched to a gene; V was cut back by 4 bases and J by 4 bases. Germline V CDR1 and CDR2: SGHTA, FQGNSA. The CDR3 has 15 residues.

This chain joins TRBV7-2 and TRBJ2-1; D is undetermined. Deletions cut 1 base from V and 6 bases from J, with 13 bases between. Germline V gene sequence: CDR1 SGHTA, CDR2 FQGNSA. The CDR3 has 15 amino acids. The CDR3 region has the DNA TGTGCCAGCAGCTTAGAACAGAGCGTTTTCAATGAGCAGTTCTTC. Translated: CASSLEQSVFNEQFF.

V usage is TRBV28 and J usage is TRBJ1-3; tentatively, D is TRBD1 (5 bases). CDR1 is MDHEN and CDR2 is SYDVKM in the germline V gene. CDR3 length: 15 amino acids. The V and J ends lost 7 bases and 3 bases respectively, with 16 bases between them. The CDR3 sequence is CASTTQRRGGNTIYF. CDR3 in DNA: TGTGCCAGCACGACTCAGAGGAGGGGTGGAAACACCATATATTTT.

The V gene is TRBV6-5, the J gene TRBJ1-1; D is uncertain. V was trimmed by 6 bases and J by 5 bases, leaving 10 bases between them. The germline V gene has CDR1 MNHEY and CDR2 SVGAGI. The CDR3 sequence is 12 residues long. CDR3 DNA: TGTGCCAGCAGCGACCCTAAAACTGAAGCTTTCTTT. Translating gives CASSDPKTEAFF.

The rearrangement joins TRBV4-1 to TRBJ2-7, with 12 bases that match TRBD1. Germline CDR1 reads MGHRA; CDR2 reads YSYEKL. V shed 3 bases and J 1 base; nucleotides not matched to a gene: 7. CDR3 length equals 17 residues. CDR3 region: CASSQGDRGHISYEQYF. DNA of the CDR3: TGCGCCAGCAGCCAGGGGGACAGGGGGCATATTTCCTACGAGCAGTACTTC.

The chain is built from TRBV5-4 and TRBJ2-5; D is possibly TRBD2 (7 bases). V was cut by 4 bases and J by 2 bases, with 18 bases left in between. The CDR3 consists of 16 residues. From germline, CDR1 is SGHNT and CDR2 YYREEE (reference sequence). The CDR3 sequence: CASSTNRGASQETQYF. In DNA, the CDR3 is TGTGCCAGCAGCACTAACCGGGGGGCCTCACAAGAGACCCAGTACTTC.

This clone came up a few times. The chain uses TRBV7-2 and TRBJ1-1; no firm D call. Germline V gives CDR1 SGHTA, CDR2 FQGNSA. The germline V and J ends were trimmed by 1 base and 4 bases, with 4 bases remaining between them. This CDR3 comprises 12 residues. CDR3 amino acids: CASSLEVTEAFF. The CDR3 DNA sequence: TGTGCCAGCAGCTTAGAGGTCACTGAAGCTTTCTTT.

The CDR3 sequence is CATSASGGPGTETQYF. For the CDR3, the DNA is TGTGCCACCAGTGCCAGTGGCGGGCCGGGGACGGAGACCCAGTACTTC. The genes are TRBV24-1 and TRBJ2-5; possibly TRBD1 or TRBD2 for D (5 bases each). V was pared by 5 bases and J by 5 bases, with 20 bases between. Per germline, CDR1 KGHDR and CDR2 SFDVKD. The CDR3 sequence is 16 residues long.